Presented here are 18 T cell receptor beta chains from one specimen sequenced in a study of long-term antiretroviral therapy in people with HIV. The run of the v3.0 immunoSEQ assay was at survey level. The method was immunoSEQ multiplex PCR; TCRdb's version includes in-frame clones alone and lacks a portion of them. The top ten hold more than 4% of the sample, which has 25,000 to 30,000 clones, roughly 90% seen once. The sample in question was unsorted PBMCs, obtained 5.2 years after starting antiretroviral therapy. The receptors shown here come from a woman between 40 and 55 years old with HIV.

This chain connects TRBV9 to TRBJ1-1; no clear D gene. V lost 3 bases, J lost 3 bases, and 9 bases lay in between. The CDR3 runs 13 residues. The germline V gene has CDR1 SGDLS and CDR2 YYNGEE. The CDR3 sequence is CASSGVRDTEAFF. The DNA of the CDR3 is TGTGCCAGCAGCGGGGTGCGTGACACTGAAGCTTTCTTT.

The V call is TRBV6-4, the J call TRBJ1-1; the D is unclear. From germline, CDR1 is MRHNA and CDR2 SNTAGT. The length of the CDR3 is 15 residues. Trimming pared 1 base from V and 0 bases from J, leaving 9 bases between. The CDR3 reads CASSDFGLLNTEAFF. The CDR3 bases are TGTGCCAGCAGTGACTTTGGGCTGCTGAACACTGAAGCTTTCTTT.

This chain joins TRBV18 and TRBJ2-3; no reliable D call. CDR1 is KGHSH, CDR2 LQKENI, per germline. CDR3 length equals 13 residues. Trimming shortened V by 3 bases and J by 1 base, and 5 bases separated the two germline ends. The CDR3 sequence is CASSPGRTDTQYF. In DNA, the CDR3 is TGTGCCAGCTCACCGGGTCGCACAGATACGCAGTATTTT.

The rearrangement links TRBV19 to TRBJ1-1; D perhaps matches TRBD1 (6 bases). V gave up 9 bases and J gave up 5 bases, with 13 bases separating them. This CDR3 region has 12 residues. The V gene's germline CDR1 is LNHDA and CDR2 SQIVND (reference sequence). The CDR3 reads CASQQGRTEAFF. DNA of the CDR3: TGTGCCAGCCAACAGGGTAGGACTGAAGCTTTCTTT.

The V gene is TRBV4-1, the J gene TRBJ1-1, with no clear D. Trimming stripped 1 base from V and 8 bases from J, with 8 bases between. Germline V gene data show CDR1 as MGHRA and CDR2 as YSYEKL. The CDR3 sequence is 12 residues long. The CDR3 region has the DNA TGCGCCAGCAGCCAAGGTGGGAGGGAAGCTTTCTTT. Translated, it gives CASSQGGREAFF.

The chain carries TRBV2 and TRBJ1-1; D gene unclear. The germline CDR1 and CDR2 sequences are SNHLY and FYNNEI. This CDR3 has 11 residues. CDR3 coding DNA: TGTGTCTCGGAGGGGAACACTGAAGCTTTCTTT. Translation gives CVSEGNTEAFF.

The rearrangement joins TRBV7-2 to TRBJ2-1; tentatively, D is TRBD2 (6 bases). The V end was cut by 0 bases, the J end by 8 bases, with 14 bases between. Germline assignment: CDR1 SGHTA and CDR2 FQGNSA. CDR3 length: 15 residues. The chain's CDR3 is CASSLAGGLGYEQFF. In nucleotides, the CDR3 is TGTGCCAGCAGCTTAGCGGGGGGTTTAGGATATGAGCAGTTCTTC.

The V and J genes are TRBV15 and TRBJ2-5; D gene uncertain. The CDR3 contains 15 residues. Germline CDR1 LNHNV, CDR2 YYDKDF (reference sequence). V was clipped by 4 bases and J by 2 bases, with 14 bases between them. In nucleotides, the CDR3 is TGTGCCACCAGCAAGGATCGGGTAATACAAGAGACCCAGTACTTC. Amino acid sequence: CATSKDRVIQETQYF. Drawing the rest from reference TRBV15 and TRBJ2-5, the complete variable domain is DAMVIQNPRYQVTQFGKPVTLSCSQTLNHNVMYWYQQKSSQAPKLLFHYYDKDFNNEADTPDNFQSRRPNTSFCFLDIRSPGLGDTAMYLCATSKDRVIQETQYFGPGTRLLVL.

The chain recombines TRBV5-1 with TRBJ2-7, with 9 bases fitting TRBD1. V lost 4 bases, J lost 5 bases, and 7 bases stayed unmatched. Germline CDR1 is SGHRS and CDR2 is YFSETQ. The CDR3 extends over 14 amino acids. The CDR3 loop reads CASSQGQGTDEQYF. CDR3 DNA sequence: TGCGCCAGCAGCCAGGGACAGGGAACCGACGAGCAGTACTTC.

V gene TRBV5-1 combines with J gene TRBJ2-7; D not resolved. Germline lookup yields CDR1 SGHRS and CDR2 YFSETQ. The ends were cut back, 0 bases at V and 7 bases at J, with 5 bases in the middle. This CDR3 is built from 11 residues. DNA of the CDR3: TGCGCCAGCAGCTTGGCCGTTGAGCAGTACTTC. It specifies CASSLAVEQYF.

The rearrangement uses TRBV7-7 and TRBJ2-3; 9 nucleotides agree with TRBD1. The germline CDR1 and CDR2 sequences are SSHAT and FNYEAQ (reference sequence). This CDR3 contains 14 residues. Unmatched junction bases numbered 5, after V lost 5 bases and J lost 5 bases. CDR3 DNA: TGTGCCAGCAGCCTCGGGACAGGGTTAGATACGCAGTATTTT. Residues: CASSLGTGLDTQYF. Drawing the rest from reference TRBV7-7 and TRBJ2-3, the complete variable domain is GAGVSQSPRYKVTKRGQDVTLRCDPISSHATLYWYQQALGQGPEFLTYFNYEAQPDKSGLPSDRFSAERPEGSISTLTIQRTEQRDSAMYRCASSLGTGLDTQYFGPGTRLTVL.

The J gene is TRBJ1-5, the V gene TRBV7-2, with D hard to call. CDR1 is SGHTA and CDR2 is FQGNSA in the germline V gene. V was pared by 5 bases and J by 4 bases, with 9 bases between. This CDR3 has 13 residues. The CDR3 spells CASSPRVNQPQHF. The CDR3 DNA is TGTGCCAGCAGCCCTAGAGTGAATCAGCCCCAGCATTTT.

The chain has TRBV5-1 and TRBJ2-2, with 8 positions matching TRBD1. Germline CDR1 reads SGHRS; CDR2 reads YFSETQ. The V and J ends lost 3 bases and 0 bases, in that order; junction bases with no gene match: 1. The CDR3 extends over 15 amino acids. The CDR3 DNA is TGCGCCAGCAGCTCCAGGGGGCCGAACACCGGGGAGCTGTTTTTT. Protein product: CASSSRGPNTGELFF.

CDR3 DNA sequence: TGCGCCAGCAGCCAAGTGGCGGGAGGGCCTCAGGAGCAGTACTTC. Translated, it gives CASSQVAGGPQEQYF. The rearrangement uses TRBV4-1 and TRBJ2-7, with 9 bases lining up with TRBD2. CDR1 MGHRA and CDR2 YSYEKL come from the germline V gene. Losses at the gene ends were 1 base for V and 7 bases for J; bases not matched to a gene: 8. The length of the CDR3 is 15 residues.

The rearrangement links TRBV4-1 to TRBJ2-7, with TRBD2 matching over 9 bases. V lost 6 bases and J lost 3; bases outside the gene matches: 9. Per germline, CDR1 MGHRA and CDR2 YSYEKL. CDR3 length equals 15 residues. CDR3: CASRPGLAMSYEQYF. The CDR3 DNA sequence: TGCGCCAGCAGACCTGGACTAGCGATGAGCTACGAGCAGTACTTC.

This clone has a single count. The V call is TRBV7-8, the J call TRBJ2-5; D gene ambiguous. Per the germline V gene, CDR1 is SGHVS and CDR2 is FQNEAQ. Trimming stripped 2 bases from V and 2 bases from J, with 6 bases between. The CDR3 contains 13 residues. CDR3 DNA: TGTGCCAGCAGCTTACGGCTGCAAGAGACCCAGTACTTC. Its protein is CASSLRLQETQYF.

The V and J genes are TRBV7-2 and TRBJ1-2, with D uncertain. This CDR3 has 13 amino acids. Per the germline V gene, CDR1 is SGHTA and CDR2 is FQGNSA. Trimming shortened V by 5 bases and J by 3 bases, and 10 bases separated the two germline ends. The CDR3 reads CASSPTEYYGYTF. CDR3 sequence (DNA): TGTGCCAGCAGCCCCACCGAGTACTATGGCTACACCTTC.

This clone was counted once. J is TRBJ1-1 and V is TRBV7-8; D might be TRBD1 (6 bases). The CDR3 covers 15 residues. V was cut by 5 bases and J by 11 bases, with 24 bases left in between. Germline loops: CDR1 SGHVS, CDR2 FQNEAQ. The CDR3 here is CASSLTEGGGMDAFF. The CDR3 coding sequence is TGTGCCAGCAGCCTAACCGAGGGGGGAGGAATGGATGCTTTCTTT.